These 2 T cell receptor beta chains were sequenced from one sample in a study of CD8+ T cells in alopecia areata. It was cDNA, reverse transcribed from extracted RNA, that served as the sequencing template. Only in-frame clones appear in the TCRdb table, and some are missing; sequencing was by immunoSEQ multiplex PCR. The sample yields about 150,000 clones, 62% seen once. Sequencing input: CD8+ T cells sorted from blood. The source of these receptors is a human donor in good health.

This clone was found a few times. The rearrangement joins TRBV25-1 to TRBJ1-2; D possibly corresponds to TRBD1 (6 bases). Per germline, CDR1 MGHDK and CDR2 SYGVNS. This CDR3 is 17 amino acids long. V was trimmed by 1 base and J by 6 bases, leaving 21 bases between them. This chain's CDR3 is CASSEFGGASFPDGYTF. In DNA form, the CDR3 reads TGTGCCAGCAGTGAATTCGGGGGGGCCTCATTCCCAGATGGCTACACCTTC.

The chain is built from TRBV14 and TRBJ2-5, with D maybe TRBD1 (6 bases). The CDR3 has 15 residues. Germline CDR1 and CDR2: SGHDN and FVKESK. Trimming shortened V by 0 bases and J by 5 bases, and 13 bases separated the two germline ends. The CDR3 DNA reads TGTGCCAGCAGCCAAGAGGACAGTGTCTGGGAGACCCAGTACTTC. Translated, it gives CASSQEDSVWETQYF.